This paragraph reports one T cell receptor (beta chain). Its antigen is as yet unknown. The repertoire was sequenced with immunoSEQ multiplex PCR; TCRdb's copy has only in-frame clones and lacks some. The sample yields roughly 50,000 clones, 70% to 85% seen once. This sample is drawn from a study of radiotherapy plus CTLA-4 blockade in lung cancer. Overall study findings and caveats: Blood saw expansion of tumor-derived TCR clones after radiotherapy plus ipilimumab.

Germline V gene sequence: CDR1 MNHEY, CDR2 SMNVEV (reference sequence). There are 16 residues in the CDR3. J was trimmed by 3 bases and V by 5 bases; bases with no gene match: 8. V and J are TRBV27 and TRBJ1-1, with 11 positions matching TRBD1. The sequenced sample was peripheral blood, obtained from a patient treated with radiotherapy plus ipilimumab. The clonotype originates from a human donor with non-small cell lung cancer who had a partial response to radiotherapy plus ipilimumab. In DNA, the CDR3 is TGTGCCAGCAGTACCTGGACAGGGGGCTCGTACACTGAAGCTTTCTTT. Its translation: CASSTWTGGSYTEAFF.